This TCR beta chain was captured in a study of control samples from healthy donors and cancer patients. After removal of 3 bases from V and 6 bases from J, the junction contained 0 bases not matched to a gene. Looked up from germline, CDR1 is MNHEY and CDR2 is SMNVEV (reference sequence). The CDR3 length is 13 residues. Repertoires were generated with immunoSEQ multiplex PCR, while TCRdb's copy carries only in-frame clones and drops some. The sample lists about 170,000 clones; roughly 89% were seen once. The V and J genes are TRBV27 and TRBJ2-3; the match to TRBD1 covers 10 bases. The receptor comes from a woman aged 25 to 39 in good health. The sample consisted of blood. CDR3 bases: TGTGCCAGCAGTTTGGGACAGGGGGATACGCAGTATTTT. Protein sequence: CASSLGQGDTQYF.